Presented here are 26 T cell receptor beta chains from one specimen sequenced in a study of cytomegalovirus exposure and HLA in healthy donors. Primers for the PCR totalled 60 Vbeta and 13 Jbeta. The repertoire was sequenced with immunoSEQ multiplex PCR; TCRdb's copy has only in-frame clones and lacks some. The table records approximately 200,000 clones, over 75% of them present only once. The sequenced sample consisted of PBMCs. The receptors shown here come from a human donor in good health.

This clone was picked up a small number of times. The V and J genes are TRBV6-6 and TRBJ1-2; 8 bases agree with TRBD1. The CDR3 sequence is 14 residues long. CDR1 and CDR2 (germline): MNHNY, SVGAGI (reference sequence). Trimming cost V 4 bases and J 8 bases; bases outside gene matches: 9. The CDR3 nucleotides are TGTGCCAGCAGTTCCGGACAGGGATCAGAGGGCTACACCTTC. Its protein is CASSSGQGSEGYTF.

The chain is built from TRBV6-5 and TRBJ1-5; TRBD1 matches 8 bases. Germline V gene lookup returns CDR1 MNHEY and CDR2 SVGAGI. V trimming: 6 bases; J trimming: 6 bases; junction bases outside the gene matches: 7. This CDR3 is 14 amino acids long. DNA of the CDR3: TGTGCCAGCAGCCCCGGACAGGGAATTCAGCCCCAGCATTTT. Translating gives CASSPGQGIQPQHF.

In its sample, this clone was seen a few times. The chain links TRBV5-1 to TRBJ2-3; 14 nucleotides line up with TRBD2. V dropped 4 bases and J dropped 5; count of bases not matched to a gene: 12. The germline V gene encodes CDR1 SGHRS and CDR2 YFSETQ. CDR3 size: 18 residues. Here the CDR3 reads CASSPEGTSGRKGDTQYF. The CDR3 DNA reads TGCGCCAGCAGCCCGGAGGGGACTAGCGGGAGAAAAGGAGATACGCAGTATTTT.

The chain couples TRBV5-4 to TRBJ2-2; D is possibly TRBD1 (5 bases). This CDR3 contains 16 residues. The V end lost 4 bases, the J end lost 3 bases, and 16 bases lay between the germline ends. Per the germline V gene, CDR1 is SGHNT and CDR2 is YYREEE (reference sequence). The CDR3: CASSAYLSRDTGELFF. The CDR3 nucleotides read TGTGCCAGCAGCGCCTACTTGTCCAGGGACACCGGGGAGCTGTTTTTT.

This clone was counted only a few times. The gene calls are TRBV2 and TRBJ1-5; 7 bases are a match to TRBD1. V gave up 7 bases and J gave up 0 bases; unmatched junction bases: 6. Germline V gives CDR1 SNHLY, CDR2 FYNNEI. The CDR3 has 15 residues. CDR3 residues: CASIAGGDSNQPQHF. The CDR3 nucleotides read TGTGCCAGCATTGCAGGGGGTGATAGCAATCAGCCCCAGCATTTT.

This sequence joins TRBV4-1 and TRBJ2-1, with D possibly being TRBD1 (6 bases). The germline V and J ends were trimmed by 8 bases and 7 bases, with 24 bases remaining between them. Germline V CDR1 and CDR2: MGHRA, YSYEKL. The CDR3 consists of 16 residues. The CDR3 region is CASHSPTGMSRNEQFF. As DNA, the CDR3 is TGCGCCAGCCACAGCCCAACAGGGATGAGTAGGAATGAGCAGTTCTTC.

The chain uses TRBV7-9 and TRBJ1-1, with D uncertain. The CDR3 runs 13 residues. The germline CDR1 and CDR2 sequences are SEHNR and FQNEAQ (reference sequence). Trimming stripped 2 bases from V and 2 bases from J, with 6 bases between. The CDR3 region is CASSLISNTEAFF. Here the CDR3 DNA reads TGTGCCAGCAGCTTAATATCCAACACTGAAGCTTTCTTT.

CDR3 loop: CAWSPIPTSYTF. CDR3 coding DNA: TGTGCCTGGAGTCCGATTCCTACCAGCTACACCTTC. This rearrangement joins TRBV30 to TRBJ1-2, with unresolved D. CDR3 length: 12 amino acids. The germline V gene has CDR1 GTSNPN and CDR2 SVGIG (reference sequence). The ends were cut back, 2 bases at V and 9 bases at J, with 13 bases in the middle.

This chain joins TRBV19 and TRBJ2-2; 12 bases are shared with TRBD2. With V trimmed by 6 bases and J by 5 bases, 7 bases remained unmatched. Germline V CDR1 and CDR2: LNHDA, SQIVND (reference sequence). The CDR3 extends over 16 amino acids. The CDR3 nucleotides read TGTGCCAGTAGATCACTAGCGGGAGGAGATACCGGGGAGCTGTTTTTT. This sequence encodes CASRSLAGGDTGELFF. The full variable domain, rest sourced from reference TRBV19 and TRBJ2-2, is DGGITQSPKYLFRKEGQNVTLSCEQNLNHDAMYWYRQDPGQGLRLIYYSQIVNDFQKGDIAEGYSVSREKKESFPLTVTSAQKNPTAFYLCASRSLAGGDTGELFFGEGSRLTVL.

The chain recombines TRBV5-1 with TRBJ1-2, with 8 bases identical to TRBD1. Germline V gene data show CDR1 as SGHRS and CDR2 as YFSETQ. J was trimmed by 2 bases and V by 4 bases; bases with no gene match: 4. The length of the CDR3 is 14 residues. Here the CDR3 DNA reads TGCGCCAGCAGCCCGACAGGGGTCAACTATGGCTACACCTTC. Translation: CASSPTGVNYGYTF.

The rearrangement joins TRBV10-3 to TRBJ2-2; 9 bases align to TRBD1. CDR1 is ENHRY and CDR2 is SYGVKD in the germline V gene. Trimming at V came to 8 bases and at J to 5 bases, leaving 3 bases not matched to a gene. The CDR3 spans 13 residues. The CDR3 DNA reads as TGTGCCATCGGACAGGGGTTGACCGGGGAGCTGTTTTTT. It translates to CAIGQGLTGELFF.

Of note for this clone: A read error may produce the germline difference seen at one junction end. The same CDR3 also results from other DNA sequences found in this sample. The chain has TRBV5-1 and TRBJ2-5, with 8 bases aligning to TRBD2. Germline V gives CDR1 SGHRS, CDR2 YFSETQ. This CDR3 comprises 14 residues. Written as DNA, the CDR3 is TGCGCTAGCAGCTTAGGCCTAGCGGGCGAGACCCAGTACTTC. Its protein is CASSLGLAGETQYF.

This chain's CDR3 is CASSPPTGTGTSGREQFF. CDR3 sequence (DNA): TGTGCCAGCTCACCACCGACAGGTACCGGGACTAGCGGGAGAGAGCAGTTCTTC. The rearrangement joins TRBV18 to TRBJ2-1, with 14 positions matching TRBD2. Per the germline V gene, CDR1 is KGHSH and CDR2 is LQKENI. CDR3 length equals 18 residues. J lost 10 bases, V lost 0 bases, and 11 bases had no gene match.

The gene calls are TRBV13 and TRBJ2-3; TRBD2 aligns across 8 bases. Germline V gene data show CDR1 as PRHDT and CDR2 as FYEKMQ (reference sequence). Trimming at V came to 4 bases and at J to 3 bases, leaving 9 bases not matched to a gene. CDR3 size: 16 residues. This chain's CDR3 is CASSSRRGGLTDTQYF. The CDR3 DNA is TGTGCCAGCAGCTCCCGACGGGGGGGTTTAACAGATACGCAGTATTTT.

This clone came up a few times. The rearrangement links TRBV19 to TRBJ2-7; 9 bases agree with TRBD2. V lost 3 bases and J lost 2; bases outside the gene matches: 5. The CDR3 spans 15 residues. Germline assignment: CDR1 LNHDA and CDR2 SQIVND (reference sequence). The DNA for the CDR3 is TGTGCCAGTAGTATGGGAGCGGGAGGCCCCTACGAGCAGTACTTC. Translation: CASSMGAGGPYEQYF.

The V and J genes are TRBV25-1 and TRBJ1-1, with D possibly matching TRBD1 (6 bases). Germline V gene data show CDR1 as MGHDK and CDR2 as SYGVNS. Trimming cost V 3 bases and J 11 bases, with 22 bases left between them. The CDR3 is 15 residues long. In nucleotides, the CDR3 is TGTGCCAGCAGTGATTCCAGGGGAGCGGGAGCGTTGGCTTTCTTT. Protein sequence: CASSDSRGAGALAFF.

The V gene is TRBV30, the J gene TRBJ1-4; D perhaps matches TRBD1 (6 bases). The CDR3 is made up of 14 amino acids. Per germline, CDR1 GTSNPN and CDR2 SVGIG (reference sequence). Trimming took 3 bases from V and 8 from J, leaving 16 bases between them. CDR3 residues: CAWSLGGELEKLFF. The CDR3 DNA follows: TGTGCCTGGAGCCTAGGGGGGGAACTGGAAAAACTGTTTTTT.

Only one count was recorded for this clone. The V call is TRBV5-4, the J call TRBJ1-1; D is undetermined. Germline V CDR1 and CDR2: SGHNT, YYREEE (reference sequence). Trimming left V 0 bases short and J 5 bases short, with 14 bases between. The CDR3 has 15 residues. CDR3 region: CASSLGRGWGTEAFF. Here the CDR3 DNA reads TGTGCCAGCAGCTTGGGTCGGGGATGGGGTACTGAAGCTTTCTTT.

Only one count was recorded for this clone. The V gene is TRBV7-9, the J gene TRBJ2-1; 7 nucleotides align to TRBD2. Trimming at V came to 5 bases and at J to 8 bases, leaving 12 bases not matched to a gene. The germline V gene encodes CDR1 SEHNR and CDR2 FQNEAQ (reference sequence). The CDR3 sequence is 15 residues long. CDR3 in amino acids: CASSPQGGSSDEQFF. The CDR3 region has the DNA TGTGCCAGCAGCCCCCAGGGCGGGAGTAGTGATGAGCAGTTCTTC.

The rearrangement uses TRBV5-1 and TRBJ1-2; 8 nucleotides align to TRBD1. Trimming took 3 bases from V and 3 from J; bases not matched to a gene: 10. The CDR3 spans 16 residues. The germline gives CDR1 SGHRS, CDR2 YFSETQ. The CDR3 nucleotides are TGCGCCAGCAGCTCGAGGACAGGGTCGAGGGACTATGGCTACACCTTC. Its translation is CASSSRTGSRDYGYTF.

This chain connects TRBV7-2 to TRBJ2-7; 12 bases are a match to TRBD2. V lost 4 bases and J lost 4; bases outside the gene matches: 2. This CDR3 is built from 14 residues. Germline V lookup: CDR1 SGHTA, CDR2 FQGNSA. The CDR3 nucleotides read TGTGCCAGCAGCTCCCTAGCGGGAGGGTACGAGCAGTACTTC. This sequence encodes CASSSLAGGYEQYF.

The rearrangement joins TRBV28 to TRBJ1-1; 8 bases line up with TRBD1. Germline values: CDR1 MDHEN, CDR2 SYDVKM. The CDR3 is made up of 15 amino acids. The V gene end was trimmed by 5 bases and the J gene end by 4 bases; junction bases not matched to a gene: 9. The CDR3 is CASSDYRGFGTEAFF. DNA for the CDR3: TGTGCCAGCAGTGATTACAGGGGGTTCGGCACTGAAGCTTTCTTT. Supplemented by reference TRBV28 and TRBJ1-1, the full variable domain reads DVKVTQSSRYLVKRTGEKVFLECVQDMDHENMFWYRQDPGLGLRLIYFSYDVKMKEKGDIPEGYSVSREKKERFSLILESASTNQTSMYLCASSDYRGFGTEAFFGQGTRLTVV.

V is TRBV19 and J is TRBJ1-2; D unclear. CDR1 is LNHDA and CDR2 is SQIVND in the germline V gene (reference sequence). The CDR3 has 15 amino acids. V was pared by 6 bases and J by 7 bases, with 21 bases between. Here the CDR3 reads CASSPTRPVVGGYTF. In DNA, the CDR3 is TGTGCCAGTAGCCCGACACGGCCGGTGGTGGGTGGCTACACCTTC.

Worth noting for this clone: One end of the junction does not line up with germline, which may come from a read error. DNA for the CDR3: TGTGCTAGCAGAGCCGGGACAGAGGACGAGCAGTACTTC. It specifies CASRAGTEDEQYF. The V and J genes are TRBV7-7 and TRBJ2-7; 7 nucleotides line up with TRBD1. In germline, CDR1 is SSHAT, CDR2 FNYEAQ (reference sequence). The CDR3 contains 13 residues.

The V call is TRBV7-9, the J call TRBJ1-2; no clear D gene. Per the germline V gene, CDR1 is SEHNR and CDR2 is FQNEAQ (reference sequence). This CDR3 is 14 amino acids long. Trimming pared 1 base from V and 3 bases from J, leaving 9 bases between. CDR3 sequence: CASSLDSIDYGYTF. CDR3 bases: TGTGCCAGCAGCTTAGACAGCATAGACTATGGCTACACCTTC.

The chain has TRBV7-9 and TRBJ2-7; D unclear. V lost 1 base and J 0 bases, leaving 7 bases between the germline ends. The V gene's germline CDR1 is SEHNR and CDR2 FQNEAQ (reference sequence). The CDR3 is 14 residues long. The CDR3 DNA reads TGTGCCAGCAGCTTAGGGCGGAGCTCCTACGAGCAGTACTTC. Translating gives CASSLGRSSYEQYF.